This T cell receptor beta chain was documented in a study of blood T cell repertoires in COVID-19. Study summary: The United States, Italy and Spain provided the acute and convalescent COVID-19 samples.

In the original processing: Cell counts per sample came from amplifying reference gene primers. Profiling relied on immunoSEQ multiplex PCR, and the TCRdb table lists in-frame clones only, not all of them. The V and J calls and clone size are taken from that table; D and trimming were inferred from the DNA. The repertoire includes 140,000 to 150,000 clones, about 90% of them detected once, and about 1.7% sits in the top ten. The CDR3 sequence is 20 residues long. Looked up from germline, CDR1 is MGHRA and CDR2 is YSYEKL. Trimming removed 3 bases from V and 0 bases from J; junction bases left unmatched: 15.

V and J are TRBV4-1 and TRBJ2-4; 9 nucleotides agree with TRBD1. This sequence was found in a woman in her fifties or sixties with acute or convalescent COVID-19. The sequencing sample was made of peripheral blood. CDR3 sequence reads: CASSHDGQGMGDIAKNIQYF. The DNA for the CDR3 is TGCGCCAGCAGCCATGATGGACAGGGGATGGGGGATATAGCCAAAAACATTCAGTACTTC.